The T cell receptor beta chain described here comes from a study of high-grade serous ovarian cancer treatment subgroups (dated by TCRdb to 2020 to 2022). A note on the overall study: On average, each sample produced more than 14,000 sequencing reads and 6,000 to 9,500 unique TCR beta rearrangements. TCR beta repertoires were profiled in patients with high-grade serous ovarian cancer who were grouped, under a laparoscopic triage algorithm, by complete gross resection or by neoadjuvant chemotherapy response. Of the approximately 30 patients in the cohort, 10 had no residual disease after primary surgery (R0), 10 were excellent NACT responders, and 10 were poor NACT responders. One primary tumor sample and two metastatic tumor samples were contributed by each patient, so that 90 samples were obtained in total.

The roughly 95 tumor samples underwent high-throughput TCR profiling with ImmunoSEQ. Per the original workflow: To measure repertoire diversity, the metrics used were richness (unique productive sequences), clonality, evenness and relatedness, and the Bhattacharyya coefficient was used to assess similarity between samples. A sensitivity analysis that removed TCRs with fewer than two reads produced consistent conclusions. In its TCRdb copy, this immuneACCESS table keeps in-frame sequences only and misses some clones. Where compared with another copy, unresolved V genes explain less than half of these, and the others have no known cause. That table furnishes V, J and clone size, whereas the DNA furnished D and trimming. Within this sample are several thousand clones, with over 70% of them counted one time only. In total, the top ten clones hold roughly 10% of the sample. The study at large found these results: Because bulk tumor TCR sequencing provided no spatial information, insight into HGSC tumor complexity and diversity was limited. TCR clonal relatedness showed a positive correlation with neoantigen level and a trend toward positive correlation with copy number variation and mutation load from whole-genome sequencing. Repertoire similarity between tumors from the same patient ranged from about 0.095 to 0.8, while tumors from different patients showed almost no similarity. The TCR repertoire analyses centered on CDR3, and CDR1 and CDR2 were not analyzed.

Tumor samples were obtained before definitive surgery or chemotherapy. Genomic DNA extraction was performed by the MD Anderson Biospecimen Extraction Resource, and TCR sequencing was carried out by the MD Anderson Cancer Genomics Laboratory. From cysteine to phenylalanine, the CDR3 is 16 amino acids long. Solely the CDR3 DNA is kept, with 48 bases framed from the first base. V is cut by 3 bases and J by 0 bases, and the space between the germline ends is 11 bases. From a lookup of the germline V gene (reference sequence), CDR1 and CDR2 are LNHDA and SQIVND. A remark on this clone: The target of this receptor is not known. It has no much larger one-base neighbor in the sample; base qualities were not kept.

The sequence came from a human donor with high-grade serous ovarian cancer. Rearrangement joined TRBV19 to TRBJ1-4; no D gene call is confident. Input material: tumor tissue. The nucleotides are TGTGCCAGTAGTATGCTGGGGAGTACAACTAATGAAAAACTGTTTTTT. Translated, this gives CASSMLGSTTNEKLFF.